This TCR beta chain was observed in a study of human T cells and chemical hapten exposure. Across the study: Slight differences in pooled library volume were the main source of varying TCR yields across samples. Study-wide results and caveats: Sensitizing with DPC caused no change in TCRs above 1 in 1000 frequency.

TCRdb called the RACE reads again in MiXCR, with one record for every CDR3 protein. The sample yields roughly 51,000 distinct CDR3 sequences, approximately 10% seen once. Notes on this clonotype: Antigen: not known.

Time point defined: pre-sensitization, week 0. Stated treatment: therapeutic diphenylcyclopropenone sensitization with weekly scalp DPC. The CDR3 covers 16 residues. Looked up from germline, CDR1 is LGHDT and CDR2 is YNNKEL (reference sequence). The trim removed 4 bases at V and 4 bases at J, leaving 11 bases unmatched. The input for sequencing was whole blood, taken in connection with sensitization to the hapten diphenylcyclopropenone (DPC). The chain recombines TRBV3-1 with TRBJ1-2, with 8 bases matching TRBD1. The source of this sequence is a middle-aged man with alopecia areata. Some clones in this sample may be carry-over from other donors' samples. The DNA of the CDR3 is TGTGCCAGCAGCCCCAGGGGGCGCGGAAGAGGCTATGGCTACACCTTC. It is translated as CASSPRGRGRGYGYTF. Full variable domain (rest looked up from reference TRBV3-1 and TRBJ1-2): DTAVSQTPKYLVTQMGNDKSIKCEQNLGHDTMYWYKQDSKKFLKIMFSYNNKELIINETVPNRFSPKSPDKAHLNLHINSLELGDSAVYFCASSPRGRGRGYGYTFGSGTRLTVV.